This TCR beta chain originates from a study of cytomegalovirus exposure and HLA in healthy donors. As to this clone: Its antigen is unidentified.

Notes on the study in general: As a later analysis revealed, the rate of TCR association differed by HLA locus, with DRB1 most and HLA-C fewest. The study designated around 150 TCR beta chains cytomegalovirus-associated. According to an earlier analysis, most TCR beta V segments yielded productive rearrangements about 90% or about 30% of the time.

The PCR contained 60 Vbeta and 13 Jbeta primers. Only in-frame clones appear in the TCRdb table, and some are missing; sequencing was by immunoSEQ multiplex PCR. The repertoire holds about 120,000 clones, with 82% as singletons. J gave up 8 bases and V 5 bases, and 12 bases lay outside the gene matches. Germline V gene sequence: CDR1 SGHAT, CDR2 FQNNGV. The CDR3 is made up of 16 amino acids. The TCR originated in a young woman in good health and CMV-seronegative. Source material: PBMCs. V is TRBV11-2 and J is TRBJ1-2; 12 nucleotides match TRBD1. CDR3 DNA: TGTGCCAGCAGCGCTGTGAAGGGACAGGGGGCGCGGGGCTACACCTTC. This gives the protein CASSAVKGQGARGYTF.